This T cell receptor (beta chain) was retrieved from a study of regulatory T cells in long-lasting Graves disease. The authors built TCR beta libraries using iRepertoire HTBI primers and Arm-PCR of CDR3 regions. In TCRdb, the multiplex PCR reads were re-called with MiXCR into one record per CDR3 protein. This sample has roughly 510,000 distinct CDR3 sequences, with about 15% found just once. The time point denotes: newly diagnosed GD, antithyroid drugs for less than 3 months. PBMCs provided the RNA from which the TCR library was made. V was pared by 8 bases and J by 7 bases, with 18 bases between. The CDR3 is 14 amino acids. Germline loops: CDR1 MNHEY, CDR2 SMNVEV (reference sequence). There are many counts of this clonotype. The same specimen was also included in a second study, on T cells in Graves' hyperthyroidism and ophthalmopathy.

The receptor was derived from a man aged 18 to 30 with Graves disease. The sequenced sample was peripheral blood mononuclear cells (PBMCs), obtained at new diagnosis, from a patient treated with antithyroid drugs. This rearrangement joins TRBV27 to TRBJ2-1; possibly TRBD1 for D (6 bases). CDR3 amino acids: CASATGSGRNEQFF. CDR3 DNA sequence: TGTGCCAGCGCCACAGGGTCGGGTAGAAATGAGCAGTTCTTC.